This paragraph covers one T cell receptor (beta chain) sequence. Authors' methods: Using reference gene primer amplification, nucleated cell counts were estimated. TCRdb's copy holds only in-frame clones and misses some; the assay was immunoSEQ multiplex PCR. The V and J calls and clone size are taken from that table; D and trimming were inferred from the DNA. The sample shows over 40,000 clones, 86% of them seen only once. This sample was taken from a study of blood T cell repertoires in COVID-19. Study in general: Researchers got acute and convalescent COVID-19 samples from the United States, Italy and Spain. PBMCs, B-cell-depleted T cells, or T cells were the source of the cDNA or gDNA that made up the material.

V was clipped by 4 bases and J by 2 bases; unmatched bases: 4. The length of the CDR3 is 15 residues. Germline V gene data show CDR1 as SGHKS and CDR2 as YYEKEE (reference sequence). V usage is TRBV5-5 and J usage is TRBJ2-7, with TRBD2 matching over 12 bases. The sample comprised peripheral blood. The sequence was obtained from a man older than 75 with active COVID-19. This CDR3 reads CASSVGTSGPYEQYF. CDR3 sequence (DNA): TGTGCCAGCAGCGTCGGGACTAGCGGGCCCTACGAGCAGTACTTC. Supplemented by reference TRBV5-5 and TRBJ2-7, the full variable domain reads DAGVTQSPTHLIKTRGQQVTLRCSPISGHKSVSWYQQVLGQGPQFIFQYYEKEERGRGNFPDRFSARQFPNYSSELNVNALLLGDSALYLCASSVGTSGPYEQYFGPGTRLTVT.